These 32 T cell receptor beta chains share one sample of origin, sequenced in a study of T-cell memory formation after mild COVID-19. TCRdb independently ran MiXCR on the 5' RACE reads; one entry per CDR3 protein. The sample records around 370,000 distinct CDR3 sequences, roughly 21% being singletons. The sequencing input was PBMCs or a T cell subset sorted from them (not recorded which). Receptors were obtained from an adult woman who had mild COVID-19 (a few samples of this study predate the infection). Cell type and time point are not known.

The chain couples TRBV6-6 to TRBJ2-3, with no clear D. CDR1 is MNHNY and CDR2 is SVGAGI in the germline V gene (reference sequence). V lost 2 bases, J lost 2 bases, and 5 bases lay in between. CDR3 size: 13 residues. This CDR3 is CASSYVPTDTQYF. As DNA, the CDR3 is TGTGCCAGCAGTTACGTCCCCACAGATACGCAGTATTTT.

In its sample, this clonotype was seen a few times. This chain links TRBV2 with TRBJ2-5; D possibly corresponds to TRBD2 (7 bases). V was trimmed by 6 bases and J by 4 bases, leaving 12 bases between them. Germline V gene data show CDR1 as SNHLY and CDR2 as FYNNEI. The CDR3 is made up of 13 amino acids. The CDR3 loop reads CASRMGGAETQYF. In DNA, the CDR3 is TGTGCCAGCAGAATGGGGGGGGCAGAGACCCAGTACTTC.

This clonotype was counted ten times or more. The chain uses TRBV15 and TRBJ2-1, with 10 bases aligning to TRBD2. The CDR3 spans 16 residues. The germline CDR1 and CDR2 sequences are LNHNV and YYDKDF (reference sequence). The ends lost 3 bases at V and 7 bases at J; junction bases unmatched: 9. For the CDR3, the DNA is TGTGCCACCAGCAGGTCAGCGGGGGGGCCGGATAATGAGCAGTTCTTC. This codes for CATSRSAGGPDNEQFF.

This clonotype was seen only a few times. For the CDR3, the DNA is TGTGCCAGCAGTCAGGGCCCCGAACGCCCCAACTATGGCTACACCTTC. This gives the protein CASSQGPERPNYGYTF. V and J are TRBV6-5 and TRBJ1-2; a possible D gene is TRBD1 (5 bases). The CDR3 runs 16 residues. Trimming removed 5 bases from V and 2 bases from J, with 18 bases in between. CDR1 is MNHEY and CDR2 is SVGAGI in the germline V gene.

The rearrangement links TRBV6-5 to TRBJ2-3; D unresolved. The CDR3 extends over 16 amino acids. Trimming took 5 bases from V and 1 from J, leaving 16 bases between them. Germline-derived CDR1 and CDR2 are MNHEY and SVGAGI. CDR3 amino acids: CASSRDVYVGTDTQYF. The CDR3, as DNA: TGTGCCAGCAGTAGAGATGTTTATGTAGGCACAGATACGCAGTATTTT.

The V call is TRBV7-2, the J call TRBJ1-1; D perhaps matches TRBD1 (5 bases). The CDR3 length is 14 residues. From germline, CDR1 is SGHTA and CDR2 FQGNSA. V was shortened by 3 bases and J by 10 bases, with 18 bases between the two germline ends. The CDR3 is CASSFGWGDHGAFF. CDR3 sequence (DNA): TGTGCCAGCAGCTTTGGCTGGGGGGATCATGGAGCTTTCTTT.

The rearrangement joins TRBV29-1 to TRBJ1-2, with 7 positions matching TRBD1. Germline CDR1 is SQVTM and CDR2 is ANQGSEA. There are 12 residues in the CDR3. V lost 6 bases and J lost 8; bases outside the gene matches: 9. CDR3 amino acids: CSVDRREVGYTF. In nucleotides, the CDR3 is TGCAGCGTGGACAGGCGGGAGGTGGGCTACACCTTC.

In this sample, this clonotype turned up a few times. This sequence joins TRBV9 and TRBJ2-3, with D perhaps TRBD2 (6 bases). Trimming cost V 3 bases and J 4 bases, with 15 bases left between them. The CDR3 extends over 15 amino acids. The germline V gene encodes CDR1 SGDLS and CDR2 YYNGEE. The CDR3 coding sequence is TGTGCCAGCAGCGCCATAGCGGTCGTCGCAGATACGCAGTATTTT. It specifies CASSAIAVVADTQYF.

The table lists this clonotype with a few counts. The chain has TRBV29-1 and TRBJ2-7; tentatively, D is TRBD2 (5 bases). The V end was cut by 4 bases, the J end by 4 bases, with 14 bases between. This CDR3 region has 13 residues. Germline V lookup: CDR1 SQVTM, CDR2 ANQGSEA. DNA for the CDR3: TGCAGCGTTGCTAGCCCACTAAGTTACGAGCAGTACTTC. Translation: CSVASPLSYEQYF.

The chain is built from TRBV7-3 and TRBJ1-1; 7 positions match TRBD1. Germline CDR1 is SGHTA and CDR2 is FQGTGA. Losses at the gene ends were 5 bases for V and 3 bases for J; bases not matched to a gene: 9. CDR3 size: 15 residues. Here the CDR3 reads CASSPTGTADTEAFF. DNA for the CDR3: TGTGCCAGCAGCCCAACCGGGACAGCGGACACTGAAGCTTTCTTT.

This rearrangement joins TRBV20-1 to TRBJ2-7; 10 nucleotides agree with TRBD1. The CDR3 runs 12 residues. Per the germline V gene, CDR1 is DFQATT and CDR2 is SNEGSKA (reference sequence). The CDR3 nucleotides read TGCAGGGGGGACAGGGGCCCCTACGAGCAGTACTTC. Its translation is CRGDRGPYEQYF.

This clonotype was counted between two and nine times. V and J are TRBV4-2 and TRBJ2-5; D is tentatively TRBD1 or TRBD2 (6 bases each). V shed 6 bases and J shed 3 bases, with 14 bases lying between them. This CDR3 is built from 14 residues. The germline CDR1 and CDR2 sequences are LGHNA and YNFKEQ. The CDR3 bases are TGTGCCAGCAGTGAGGCCGGGGGCAAAGAGACCCAGTACTTC. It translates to CASSEAGGKETQYF.

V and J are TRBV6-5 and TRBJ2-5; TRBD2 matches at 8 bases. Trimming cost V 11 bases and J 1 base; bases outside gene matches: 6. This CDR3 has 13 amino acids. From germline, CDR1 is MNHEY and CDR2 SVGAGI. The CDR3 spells CARGGTTQETQYF. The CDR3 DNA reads TGTGCCCGCGGGGGGACCACCCAAGAGACCCAGTACTTC.

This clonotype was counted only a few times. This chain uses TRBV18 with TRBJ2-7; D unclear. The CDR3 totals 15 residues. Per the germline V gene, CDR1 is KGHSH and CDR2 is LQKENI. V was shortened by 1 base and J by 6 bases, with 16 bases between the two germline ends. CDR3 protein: CASSPRSQESSEQYF. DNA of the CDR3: TGTGCCAGCTCACCACGGTCTCAGGAATCGTCCGAGCAGTACTTC.

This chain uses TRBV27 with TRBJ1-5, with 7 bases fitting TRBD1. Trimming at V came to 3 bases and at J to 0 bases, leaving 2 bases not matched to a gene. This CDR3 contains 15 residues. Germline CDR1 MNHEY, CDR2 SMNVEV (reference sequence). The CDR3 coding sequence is TGTGCCAGCAGTTTCGACAGGGCTAGCAATCAGCCCCAGCATTTT. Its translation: CASSFDRASNQPQHF.

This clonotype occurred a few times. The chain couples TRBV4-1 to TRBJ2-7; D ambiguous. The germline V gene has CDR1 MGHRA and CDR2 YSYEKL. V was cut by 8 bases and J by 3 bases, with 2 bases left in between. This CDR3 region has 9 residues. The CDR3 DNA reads TGCGCCAGCCACTACGAGCAGTACTTC. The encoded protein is CASHYEQYF.

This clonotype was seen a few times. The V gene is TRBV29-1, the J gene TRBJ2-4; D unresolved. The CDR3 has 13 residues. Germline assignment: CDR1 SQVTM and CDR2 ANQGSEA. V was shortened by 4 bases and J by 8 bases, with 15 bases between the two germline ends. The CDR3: CSVAWTGGDIQYF. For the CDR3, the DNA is TGCAGCGTTGCGTGGACGGGTGGGGACATTCAGTACTTC.

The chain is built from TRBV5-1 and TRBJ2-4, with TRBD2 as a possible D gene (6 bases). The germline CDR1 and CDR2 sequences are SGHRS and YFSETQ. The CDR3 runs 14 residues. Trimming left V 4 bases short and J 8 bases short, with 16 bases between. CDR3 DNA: TGCGCCAGCAGCGGGGGGACGGGGCAGGACATTCAGTACTTC. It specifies CASSGGTGQDIQYF.

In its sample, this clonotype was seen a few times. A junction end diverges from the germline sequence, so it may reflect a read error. Here the CDR3 DNA reads TGTGCCATCCCGGGACAGCAAGTGACCCAGTACTTC. Translating gives CAIPGQQVTQYF. V and J are TRBV24-1 and TRBJ2-5, with TRBD1 matching 7 bases. Germline V gives CDR1 KGHDR, CDR2 SFDVKD. The CDR3 runs to 12 residues.

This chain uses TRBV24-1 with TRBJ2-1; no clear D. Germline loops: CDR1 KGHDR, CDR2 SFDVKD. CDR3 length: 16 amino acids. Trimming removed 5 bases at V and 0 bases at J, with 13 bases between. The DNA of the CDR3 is TGTGCCACCAGTGCTGTGCAAGAAAGCTCCTACAATGAGCAGTTCTTC. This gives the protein CATSAVQESSYNEQFF.

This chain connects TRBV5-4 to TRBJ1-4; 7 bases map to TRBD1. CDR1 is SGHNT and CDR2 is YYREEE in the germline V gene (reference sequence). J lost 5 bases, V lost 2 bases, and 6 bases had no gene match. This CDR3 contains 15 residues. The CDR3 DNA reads TGTGCCAGCAGCTTAGAGGGGGCATTAAATGAAAAACTGTTTTTT. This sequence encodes CASSLEGALNEKLFF.

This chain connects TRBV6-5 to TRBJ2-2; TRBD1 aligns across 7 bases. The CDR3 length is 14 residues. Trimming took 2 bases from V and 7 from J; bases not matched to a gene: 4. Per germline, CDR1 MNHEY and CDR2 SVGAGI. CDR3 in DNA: TGTGCCAGCAGTTACGACAGGGACCACGGGGAGCTGTTTTTT. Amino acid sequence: CASSYDRDHGELFF.

CDR3 bases: TGTGCCAGCAGCGTAGAGACGAACACTGAAGCTTTCTTT. Translation gives CASSVETNTEAFF. The J gene is TRBJ1-1, the V gene TRBV9; unclear D gene. Trimming stripped 0 bases from V and 1 base from J, with 4 bases between. CDR3 length: 13 amino acids. Germline V lookup: CDR1 SGDLS, CDR2 YYNGEE.

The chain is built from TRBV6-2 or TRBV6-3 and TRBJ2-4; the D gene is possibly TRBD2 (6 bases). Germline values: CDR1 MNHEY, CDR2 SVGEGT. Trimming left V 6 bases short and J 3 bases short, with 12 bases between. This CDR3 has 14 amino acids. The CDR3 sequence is CASRASASKNIQYF. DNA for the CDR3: TGTGCCAGCAGGGCTAGCGCGAGCAAAAACATTCAGTACTTC.

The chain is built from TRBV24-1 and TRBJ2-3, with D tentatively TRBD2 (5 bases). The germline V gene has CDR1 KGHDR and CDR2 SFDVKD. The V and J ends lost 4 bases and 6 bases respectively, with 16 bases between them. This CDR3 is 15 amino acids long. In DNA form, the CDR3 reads TGTGCCACCAGTGACTATCGAGCGGCCGGGGATACGCAGTATTTT. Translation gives CATSDYRAAGDTQYF.

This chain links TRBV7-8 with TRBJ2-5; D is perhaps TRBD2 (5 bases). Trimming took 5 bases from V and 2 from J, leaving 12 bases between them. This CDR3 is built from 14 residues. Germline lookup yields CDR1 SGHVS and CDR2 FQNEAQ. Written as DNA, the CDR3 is TGTGCCAGCAGCCCTAAGGACTTTCAAGAGACCCAGTACTTC. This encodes CASSPKDFQETQYF.

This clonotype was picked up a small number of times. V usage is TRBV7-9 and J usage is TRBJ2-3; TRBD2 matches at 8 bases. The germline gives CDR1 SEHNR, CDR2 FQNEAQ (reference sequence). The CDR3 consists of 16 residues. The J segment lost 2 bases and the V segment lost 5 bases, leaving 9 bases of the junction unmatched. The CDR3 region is CASSHQSGGLTDTQYF. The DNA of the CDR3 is TGTGCCAGCAGCCACCAAAGCGGGGGCCTCACAGATACGCAGTATTTT.

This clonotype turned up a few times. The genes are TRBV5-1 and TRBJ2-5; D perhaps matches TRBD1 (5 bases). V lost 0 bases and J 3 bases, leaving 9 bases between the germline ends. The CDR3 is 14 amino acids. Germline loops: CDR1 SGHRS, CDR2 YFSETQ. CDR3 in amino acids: CASSLADTEETQYF. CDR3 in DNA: TGCGCCAGCAGCTTGGCGGACACCGAAGAGACCCAGTACTTC.

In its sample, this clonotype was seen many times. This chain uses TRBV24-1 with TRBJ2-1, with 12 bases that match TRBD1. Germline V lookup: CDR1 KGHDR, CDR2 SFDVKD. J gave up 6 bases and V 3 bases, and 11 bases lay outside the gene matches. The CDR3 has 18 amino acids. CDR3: CATSDPRDRGLRFNEQFF. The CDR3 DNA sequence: TGTGCCACCAGTGATCCCCGGGACAGGGGGCTTAGATTCAATGAGCAGTTCTTC.

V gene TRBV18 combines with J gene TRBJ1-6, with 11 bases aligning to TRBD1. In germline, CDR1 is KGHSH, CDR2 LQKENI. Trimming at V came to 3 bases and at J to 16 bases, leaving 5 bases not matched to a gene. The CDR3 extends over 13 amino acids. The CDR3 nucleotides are TGTGCCAGCTCACCTTCTCGGGACAGGGGGCTCCACTTT. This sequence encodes CASSPSRDRGLHF.

CDR3 coding DNA: TGCGCCAGCAGCCGAGGGACAGACGAGTTATCCGAGCAGTACTTC. Residues: CASSRGTDELSEQYF. The chain links TRBV5-1 to TRBJ2-7; 7 bases agree with TRBD1. V was pared by 4 bases and J by 6 bases, with 13 bases of the junction left unmatched. Germline CDR1 reads SGHRS; CDR2 reads YFSETQ. The CDR3 is 15 residues long.

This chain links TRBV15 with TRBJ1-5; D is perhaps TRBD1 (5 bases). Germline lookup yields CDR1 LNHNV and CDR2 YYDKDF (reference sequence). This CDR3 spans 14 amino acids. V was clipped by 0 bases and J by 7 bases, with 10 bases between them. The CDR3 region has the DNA TGTGCCACCAGCAGAGACAGGGTTAGCCAGCCCCAGCATTTT. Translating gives CATSRDRVSQPQHF.